Listed here are 27 T cell receptor beta chains from one sample, sequenced in a study of T cells in Graves' hyperthyroidism and ophthalmopathy. Amplification targeted TCR beta CDR3 regions from RNA transcripts. HTBI primers were the set used in a first-round RT-PCR of the TCR CDR3. Each CDR3 protein is one row after TCRdb ran MiXCR on the multiplex PCR reads. The sample has roughly 750,000 distinct CDR3 sequences; about 15% are singletons. Source material: blood. Source of these receptors: a man aged 18 to 29 with Graves' hyperthyroidism.

V is TRBV7-9 and J is TRBJ2-7; either TRBD1 or TRBD2 may fit D (7 bases each). Per the germline V gene, CDR1 is SEHNR and CDR2 is FQNEAQ (reference sequence). CDR3 length equals 16 residues. V was shortened by 5 bases and J by 3 bases, with 20 bases between the two germline ends. CDR3 in DNA: TGTGCCAGCAGCGGGGGGGGGCAGGGGGAATTCTACGAGCAGTACTTC. Translation gives CASSGGGQGEFYEQYF.

The chain links TRBV9 to TRBJ2-1; TRBD2 matches at 8 bases. Per germline, CDR1 SGDLS and CDR2 YYNGEE. The length of the CDR3 is 16 residues. V shed 3 bases and J 0 bases; nucleotides not matched to a gene: 5. DNA of the CDR3: TGTGCCAGCAGCGCCCTAGCGGGCCGCTCCTACAATGAGCAGTTCTTC. Translating it yields CASSALAGRSYNEQFF.

This chain uses TRBV6-1 with TRBJ2-5, with 7 nucleotides matching TRBD1. The V segment lost 7 bases and the J segment 7 bases; nucleotides outside the gene matches: 15. Germline CDR1 MNHNS, CDR2 SASEGT. CDR3 size: 15 residues. Written as DNA, the CDR3 is TGTGCCAGCACCCTGACGGACAGGTTCGCGGGGACCCAGTACTTC. It specifies CASTLTDRFAGTQYF.

Of note for this clonotype: At one end the junction does not follow the germline gene, possibly because of a read error. V usage is TRBV6-5 and J usage is TRBJ1-2; perhaps TRBD1 as D (5 bases). The CDR3 runs to 15 residues. Germline loops: CDR1 MNHEY, CDR2 SVGAGI. CDR3 protein: CANSSGVRGVIGYTF. The DNA of the CDR3 is TGTGCCAACAGTTCGGGGGTGAGAGGGGTTATTGGCTACACCTTC.

This clonotype occurred a few times. The chain employs TRBV24-1 and TRBJ2-1; 13 bases are a match to TRBD2. CDR1 is KGHDR, CDR2 SFDVKD, per germline. CDR3 length: 18 amino acids. J gave up 1 base and V 4 bases, and 6 bases lay outside the gene matches. The DNA of the CDR3 is TGTGCCACCAGTGACCCGGGACTAGCGGGACTGTCCTACAATGAGCAGTTCTTC. It encodes CATSDPGLAGLSYNEQFF.

This clonotype was observed a few times. In DNA form, the CDR3 reads TGTGCCAGCAGTTACTCGCGACCAACTAATGAAAAACTGTTTTTT. As protein: CASSYSRPTNEKLFF. This rearrangement joins TRBV6-5 to TRBJ1-4; no clear D gene. Trimming removed 0 bases from V and 0 bases from J, with 5 bases in between. This CDR3 contains 15 residues. CDR1 MNHEY and CDR2 SVGAGI come from the germline V gene.

The chain is built from TRBV28 and TRBJ2-7; tentatively, D is TRBD1 or TRBD2 (5 bases each). Germline CDR1 MDHEN, CDR2 SYDVKM. The CDR3 has 14 residues. Trimming pared 10 bases from V and 4 bases from J, leaving 20 bases between. DNA for the CDR3: TGTGCCATCAACGACCCTGGTGAGGGGTACGAGCAGTACTTC. Translated: CAINDPGEGYEQYF.

This clonotype was counted a few times. The genes are TRBV5-5 and TRBJ2-1; D is possibly TRBD1 (6 bases). This CDR3 has 15 amino acids. Germline values: CDR1 SGHKS, CDR2 YYEKEE (reference sequence). Deletions cut 5 bases from V and 4 bases from J, with 16 bases between. The DNA for the CDR3 is TGTGCCAGCAGTTATAGATGGGGGCTATACAATGAGCAGTTCTTC. This codes for CASSYRWGLYNEQFF.

This clonotype came up a few times. CDR3 region: CASSINQGANTEAFF. The CDR3 bases are TGTGCCAGTAGTATTAATCAGGGAGCGAACACTGAAGCTTTCTTT. The rearrangement uses TRBV19 and TRBJ1-1, with a possible D match to TRBD1 (5 bases). V was cut by 3 bases and J by 1 base, with 12 bases left in between. The germline CDR1 and CDR2 sequences are LNHDA and SQIVND (reference sequence). This CDR3 contains 15 residues.

In its sample, this clonotype was seen many times. The V gene is TRBV7-2, the J gene TRBJ2-3, with D unclear. With 5 bases removed from V and 2 bases from J, the gap between germline ends came to 8 bases. The CDR3 covers 13 residues. The V gene's germline CDR1 is SGHTA and CDR2 FQGNSA. The CDR3 here is CASSPAFTDTQYF. Here the CDR3 DNA reads TGTGCCAGCAGCCCGGCTTTCACAGATACGCAGTATTTT.

This clonotype showed up many times. One junction end does not reproduce the germline sequence, and a read error may be involved. This chain connects TRBV28 to TRBJ1-1, with unresolved D. The germline gives CDR1 MDHEN, CDR2 SYDVKM. CDR3 length: 14 residues. The CDR3 spells CASAPSLRTTGAFF. CDR3 in DNA: TGTGCCAGCGCCCCTAGTTTGAGGACCACTGGAGCTTTCTTT.

This clonotype came up many times. V usage is TRBV7-2 and J usage is TRBJ2-1, with D perhaps TRBD1 or TRBD2 (5 bases each). The V and J ends lost 5 bases and 2 bases respectively, with 13 bases between them. The CDR3 is 15 amino acids. Germline V gene lookup returns CDR1 SGHTA and CDR2 FQGNSA. CDR3 sequence (DNA): TGTGCCAGCAGCCCTTCGGGACCACCCTACAATGAGCAGTTCTTC. Translated: CASSPSGPPYNEQFF.

A few counts support this clonotype. The chain links TRBV9 to TRBJ2-4, with 9 bases lining up with TRBD2. The CDR3 has 17 amino acids. V was clipped by 4 bases and J by 7 bases; unmatched bases: 15. The V gene's germline CDR1 is SGDLS and CDR2 YYNGEE. As DNA, the CDR3 is TGTGCCAGCAGCTCGGGGGGGGGAAGCGGGAGGATGAACATTCAGTACTTC. It codes for CASSSGGGSGRMNIQYF.

J is TRBJ1-5 and V is TRBV13; perhaps TRBD1 as D (5 bases). Deletions cut 1 base from V and 4 bases from J, with 17 bases between. This CDR3 is built from 17 residues. Germline loops: CDR1 PRHDT, CDR2 FYEKMQ (reference sequence). The CDR3 DNA follows: TGTGCCAGCAGCTTAGCCGGCGGGCAGGGACGGAATCAGCCCCAGCATTTT. Translating it yields CASSLAGGQGRNQPQHF.

This clonotype was counted only a few times. The genes are TRBV6-2 or TRBV6-3 and TRBJ2-4; D gene ambiguous. Looked up from germline, CDR1 is MNHEY and CDR2 is SVGEGT. The CDR3 loop spans 12 amino acids. Trimming left V 0 bases short and J 7 bases short, with 4 bases between. Here the CDR3 reads CASSYSWNIQYF. CDR3 nucleotides: TGTGCCAGCAGTTACTCTTGGAACATTCAGTACTTC.

This clonotype was seen only once. The chain carries TRBV20-1 and TRBJ2-1; 7 positions agree with TRBD2. This CDR3 region has 14 residues. Germline loops: CDR1 DFQATT, CDR2 SNEGSKA (reference sequence). V lost 6 bases to trimming and J lost 6 bases; unmatched junction nucleotides: 11. CDR3 amino acids: CSARSGTPLNEQFF. DNA of the CDR3: TGCAGTGCCAGAAGCGGGACTCCCCTCAATGAGCAGTTCTTC.

The table lists this clonotype with a few counts. The chain combines TRBV7-2 with TRBJ2-7, with a weak D call TRBD1 (6 bases). Trimming removed 1 base from V and 6 bases from J, with 22 bases in between. CDR1 is SGHTA, CDR2 FQGNSA, per germline. The CDR3 runs to 17 residues. For the CDR3, the DNA is TGTGCCAGCAGCTTAGAGGGAAGGGGGAGTCTTCTGGTCGAGCAGTACTTC. Encoded protein: CASSLEGRGSLLVEQYF.

In this sample, this clonotype turned up a few times. The chain couples TRBV11-2 to TRBJ2-7, with D possibly being TRBD2 (6 bases). This CDR3 comprises 14 residues. Trimming stripped 1 base from V and 5 bases from J, with 12 bases between. Germline values: CDR1 SGHAT, CDR2 FQNNGV. The CDR3 DNA is TGTGCCAGCAGCTTAGCGGGAGCTGAACACGAGCAGTACTTC. Protein product: CASSLAGAEHEQYF. Full variable domain (outside the CDR3, taken from reference TRBV11-2 and TRBJ2-7): EAGVAQSPRYKIIEKRQSVAFWCNPISGHATLYWYQQILGQGPKLLIQFQNNGVVDDSQLPKDRFSAERLKGVDSTLKIQPAKLEDSAVYLCASSLAGAEHEQYFGPGTRLTVT.

This clonotype has just a few counts. J is TRBJ2-4 and V is TRBV7-3, with 11 nucleotides matching TRBD2. In germline, CDR1 is SGHTA, CDR2 FQGTGA. Trimming cost V 3 bases and J 5 bases; bases outside gene matches: 3. This CDR3 has 15 amino acids. DNA of the CDR3: TGTGCCAGCAGCTTGATAGCGGGAGGGCAAAACATTCAGTACTTC. Translated, it gives CASSLIAGGQNIQYF.

This clonotype was seen a few times. J is TRBJ1-2 and V is TRBV4-1; TRBD1 aligns across 9 bases. The length of the CDR3 is 14 residues. With V trimmed by 5 bases and J by 2 bases, 3 bases remained unmatched. Looked up from germline, CDR1 is MGHRA and CDR2 is YSYEKL. As DNA, the CDR3 is TGCGCCAGCAGCAGGGACAGGGAGAACTATGGCTACACCTTC. It specifies CASSRDRENYGYTF.

This clonotype was recorded many times. This chain joins TRBV11-3 and TRBJ1-2; no firm D call. The V and J ends lost 5 bases and 8 bases respectively, with 15 bases between them. Germline V gene sequence: CDR1 SGHNT, CDR2 YENEEA. The CDR3 loop spans 13 amino acids. CDR3 loop: CASSQDRDVGYTF. The CDR3 DNA sequence: TGTGCCAGCAGCCAAGACCGTGACGTGGGCTACACCTTC.

Ten or more counts support this clonotype. The chain recombines TRBV29-1 with TRBJ1-1, with D maybe TRBD1 (5 bases). Germline CDR1 is SQVTM and CDR2 is ANQGSEA. V lost 4 bases, J lost 9 bases, and 12 bases lay in between. The CDR3 length is 11 residues. The CDR3, as DNA: TGCAGCGTTGGGTCCGCAGGGAAAGCTTTCTTT. The encoded protein is CSVGSAGKAFF.

This clonotype has just a few counts. The CDR3 here is CSAGGESNQPQHF. The CDR3 DNA sequence: TGCAGCGCCGGGGGCGAAAGCAATCAGCCCCAGCATTTT. The chain recombines TRBV29-1 with TRBJ1-5, with D tentatively TRBD1 (6 bases). With 7 bases removed from V and 1 base from J, the gap between germline ends came to 11 bases. Looked up from germline, CDR1 is SQVTM and CDR2 is ANQGSEA. This CDR3 contains 13 residues.

The chain is built from TRBV11-2 and TRBJ2-1; TRBD2 aligns across 11 bases. The CDR3 contains 14 residues. The germline V gene encodes CDR1 SGHAT and CDR2 FQNNGV. Trimming took 4 bases from V and 7 from J; bases not matched to a gene: 3. As DNA, the CDR3 is TGTGCCAGCAGCTCTAGCGGGAGGAGGAATGAGCAGTTCTTC. It specifies CASSSSGRRNEQFF.

The chain combines TRBV7-2 with TRBJ2-5; TRBD2 agrees at 10 bases. V lost 5 bases to trimming and J lost 5 bases; unmatched junction nucleotides: 11. Germline assignment: CDR1 SGHTA and CDR2 FQGNSA. The CDR3 contains 16 residues. Here the CDR3 DNA reads TGTGCCAGCAGCCTCCCCCAGCGGGAGGGCTGGGAGACCCAGTACTTC. As protein: CASSLPQREGWETQYF.

Turning to this clonotype: The germline gene is not matched at one end of the junction; a read error may be the cause. This sequence joins TRBV28 and TRBJ2-4, with 7 positions matching TRBD1. The CDR3 has 15 amino acids. From germline, CDR1 is MDHEN and CDR2 SYDVKM. Written as DNA, the CDR3 is TGTGCCAGCAGTTTGACAGGGCGAGCCAAAAACGTTCAGTACTTC. Protein sequence: CASSLTGRAKNVQYF. Filled out from reference TRBV28 and TRBJ2-4, the complete variable domain reads DVKVTQSSRYLVKRTGEKVFLECVQDMDHENMFWYRQDPGLGLRLIYFSYDVKMKEKGDIPEGYSVSREKKERFSLILESASTNQTSMYLCASSLTGRAKNVQYFGAGTRLSVL.

In its sample, this clonotype was seen many times. The chain combines TRBV27 with TRBJ2-7; 7 positions agree with TRBD1. The V and J ends lost 5 bases and 3 bases, in that order; junction bases with no gene match: 10. CDR3 length equals 15 residues. Germline CDR1 reads MNHEY; CDR2 reads SMNVEV (reference sequence). Written as DNA, the CDR3 is TGTGCCAGCAGTCGGAAGACAGGGCGCTACTACGAGCAGTACTTC. This encodes CASSRKTGRYYEQYF.